The T cell receptor (beta chain) under discussion was sequenced for a study of shared clonotypes between healthy human individuals. Of note for this clone: Its specificity is unknown.

Findings of the study overall: Memory subsets had estimated richness that was generally smaller than that of naive subsets.

The CDR3 consists of 15 residues. Trimming took 1 base from V and 4 from J; bases not matched to a gene: 5. Germline V gene data show CDR1 as SGHRS and CDR2 as YFSETQ. Repertoires were generated with immunoSEQ multiplex PCR, while TCRdb's copy carries only in-frame clones and drops some. The table lists approximately 650,000 clones, over 95% of them singletons. Naive CD8 cells comprised CD45RO-negative, CCR7-positively selected cells, excluding terminally differentiated effector memory CD45RA+ cells. This chain uses TRBV5-1 with TRBJ2-1; 7 bases map to TRBD1. The receptor was isolated from a woman in her 30s in good health. The specimen was naive CD8+ T cells sorted from blood. The CDR3 nucleotides read TGCGCCAGCAGCTTGCGGGACAGACTTTACAATGAGCAGTTCTTC. Its protein is CASSLRDRLYNEQFF.